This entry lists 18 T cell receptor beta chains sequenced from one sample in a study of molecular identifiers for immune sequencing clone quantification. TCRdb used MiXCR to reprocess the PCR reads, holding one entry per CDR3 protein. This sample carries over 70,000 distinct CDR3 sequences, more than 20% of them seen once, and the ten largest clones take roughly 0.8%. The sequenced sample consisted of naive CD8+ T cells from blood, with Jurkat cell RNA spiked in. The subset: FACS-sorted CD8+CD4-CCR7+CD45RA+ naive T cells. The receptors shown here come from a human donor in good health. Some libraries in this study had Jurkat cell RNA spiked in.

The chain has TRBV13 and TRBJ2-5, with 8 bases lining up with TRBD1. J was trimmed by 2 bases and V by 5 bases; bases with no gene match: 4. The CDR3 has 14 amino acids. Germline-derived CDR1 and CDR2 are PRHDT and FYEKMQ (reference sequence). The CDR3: CASSGDRGQETQYF. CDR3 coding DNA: TGTGCCAGCAGCGGTGACAGGGGACAAGAGACCCAGTACTTC.

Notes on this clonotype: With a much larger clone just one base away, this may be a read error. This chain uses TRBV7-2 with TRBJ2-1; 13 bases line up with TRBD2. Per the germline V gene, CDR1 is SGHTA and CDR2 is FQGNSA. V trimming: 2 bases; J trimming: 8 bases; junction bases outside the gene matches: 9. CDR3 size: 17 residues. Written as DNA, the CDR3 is TGTGCCAGCAGCTTACAACTAGCGGGGGGGCCTTACGATGAGCAGTTCTTC. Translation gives CASSLQLAGGPYDEQFF. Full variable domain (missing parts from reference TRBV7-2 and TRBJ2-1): GAGVSQSPSNKVTEKGKDVELRCDPISGHTALYWYRQSLGQGLEFLIYFQGNSAPDKSGLPSDRFSAERTGGSVSTLTIQRTQQEDSAVYLCASSLQLAGGPYDEQFFGPGTRLTVL.

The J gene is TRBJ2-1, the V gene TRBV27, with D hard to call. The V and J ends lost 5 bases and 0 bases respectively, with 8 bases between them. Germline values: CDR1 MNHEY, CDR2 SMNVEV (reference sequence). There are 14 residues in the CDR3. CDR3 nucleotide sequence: TGTGCCAGCAGTCTCCCTAGCTCCTACAATGAGCAGTTCTTC. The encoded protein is CASSLPSSYNEQFF.

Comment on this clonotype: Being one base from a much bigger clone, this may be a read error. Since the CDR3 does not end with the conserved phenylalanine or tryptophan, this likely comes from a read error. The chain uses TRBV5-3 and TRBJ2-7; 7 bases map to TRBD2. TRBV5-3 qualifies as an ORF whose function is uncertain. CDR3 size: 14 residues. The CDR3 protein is CASSFAGTISEQYL. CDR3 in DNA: TGTGCCAGCAGCTTCGCAGGGACTATTTCCGAGCAGTACCTC.

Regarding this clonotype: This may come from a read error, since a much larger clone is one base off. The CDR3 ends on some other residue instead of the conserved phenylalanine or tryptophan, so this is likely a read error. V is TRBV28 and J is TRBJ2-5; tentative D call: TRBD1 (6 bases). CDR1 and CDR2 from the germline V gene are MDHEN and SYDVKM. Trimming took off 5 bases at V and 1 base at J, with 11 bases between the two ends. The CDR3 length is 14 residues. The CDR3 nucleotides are TGTGCCAGCAGTCGAACAGGGTTCCAAGAGACCCAGTACTCC. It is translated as CASSRTGFQETQYS.

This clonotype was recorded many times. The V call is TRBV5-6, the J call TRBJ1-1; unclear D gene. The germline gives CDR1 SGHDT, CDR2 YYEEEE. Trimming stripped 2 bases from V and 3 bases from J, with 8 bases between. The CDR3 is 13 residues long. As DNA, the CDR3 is TGTGCCAGCAGCTTTCCGAGTGACACTGAAGCTTTCTTT. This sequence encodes CASSFPSDTEAFF.

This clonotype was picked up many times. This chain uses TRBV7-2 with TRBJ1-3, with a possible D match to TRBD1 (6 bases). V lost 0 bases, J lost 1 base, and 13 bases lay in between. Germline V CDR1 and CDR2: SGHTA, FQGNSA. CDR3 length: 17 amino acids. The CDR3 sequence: CASSLAWTAVSGNTIYF. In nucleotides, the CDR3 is TGTGCCAGCAGCTTAGCTTGGACAGCAGTATCTGGAAACACCATATATTTT.

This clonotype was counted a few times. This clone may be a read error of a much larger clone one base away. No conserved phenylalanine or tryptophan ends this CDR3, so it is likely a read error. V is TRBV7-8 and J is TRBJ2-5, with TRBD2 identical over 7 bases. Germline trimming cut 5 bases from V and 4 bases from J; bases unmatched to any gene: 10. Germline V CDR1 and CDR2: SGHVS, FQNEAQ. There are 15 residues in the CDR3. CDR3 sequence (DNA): TGTGCCAGCAGCCCCCCGGGACTACATCGAGAGACCCAGTACCTC. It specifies CASSPPGLHRETQYL.

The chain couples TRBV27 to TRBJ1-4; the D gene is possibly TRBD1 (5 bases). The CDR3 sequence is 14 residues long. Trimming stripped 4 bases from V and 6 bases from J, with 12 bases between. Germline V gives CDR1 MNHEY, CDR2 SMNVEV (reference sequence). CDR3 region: CASSWDVRDEKLFF. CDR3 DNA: TGTGCCAGCAGTTGGGACGTCAGAGATGAAAAACTGTTTTTT.

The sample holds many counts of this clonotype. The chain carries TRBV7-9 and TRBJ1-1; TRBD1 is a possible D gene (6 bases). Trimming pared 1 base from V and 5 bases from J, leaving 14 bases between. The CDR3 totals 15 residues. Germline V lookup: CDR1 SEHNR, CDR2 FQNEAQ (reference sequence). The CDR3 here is CASSLEGGGWTEAFF. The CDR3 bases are TGTGCCAGCAGCTTAGAAGGGGGGGGCTGGACTGAAGCTTTCTTT.

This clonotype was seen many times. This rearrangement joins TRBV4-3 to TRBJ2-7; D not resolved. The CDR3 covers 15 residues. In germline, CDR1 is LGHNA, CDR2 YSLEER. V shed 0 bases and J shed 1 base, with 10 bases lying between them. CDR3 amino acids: CASSQDVSVSYEQYF. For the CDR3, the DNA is TGCGCCAGCAGCCAAGATGTTTCTGTTTCCTACGAGCAGTACTTC.

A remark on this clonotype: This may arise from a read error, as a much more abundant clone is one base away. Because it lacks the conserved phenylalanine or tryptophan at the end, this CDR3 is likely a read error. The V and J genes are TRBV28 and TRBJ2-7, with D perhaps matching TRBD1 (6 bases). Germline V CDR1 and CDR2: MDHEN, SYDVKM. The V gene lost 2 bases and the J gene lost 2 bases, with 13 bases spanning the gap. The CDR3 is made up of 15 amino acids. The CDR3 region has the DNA TGTGCCAGCAGTTTAAGGGGGACCCTCGCCTACGAGCAGTACCTC. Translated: CASSLRGTLAYEQYL.

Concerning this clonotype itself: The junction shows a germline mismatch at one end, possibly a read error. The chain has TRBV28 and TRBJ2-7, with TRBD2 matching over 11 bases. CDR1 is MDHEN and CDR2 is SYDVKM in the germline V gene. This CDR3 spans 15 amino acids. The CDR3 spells CARSPITSGSPEQYF. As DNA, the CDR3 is TGTGCCCGCAGTCCGATTACTAGCGGGAGCCCCGAGCAGTACTTC.

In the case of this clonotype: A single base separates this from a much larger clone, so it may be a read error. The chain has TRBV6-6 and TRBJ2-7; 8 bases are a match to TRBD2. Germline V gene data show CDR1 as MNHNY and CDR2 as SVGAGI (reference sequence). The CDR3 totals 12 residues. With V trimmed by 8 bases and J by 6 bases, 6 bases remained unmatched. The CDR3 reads CASESGGREQYF. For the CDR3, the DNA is TGTGCCAGCGAAAGCGGGGGCCGCGAGCAGTACTTC.

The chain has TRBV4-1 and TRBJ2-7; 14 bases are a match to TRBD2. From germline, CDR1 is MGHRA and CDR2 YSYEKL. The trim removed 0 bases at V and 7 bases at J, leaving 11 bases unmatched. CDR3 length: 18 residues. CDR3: CASSQDPGTSGRTGEQYF. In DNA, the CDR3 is TGCGCCAGCAGCCAAGATCCGGGGACTAGCGGGAGAACGGGGGAGCAGTACTTC.

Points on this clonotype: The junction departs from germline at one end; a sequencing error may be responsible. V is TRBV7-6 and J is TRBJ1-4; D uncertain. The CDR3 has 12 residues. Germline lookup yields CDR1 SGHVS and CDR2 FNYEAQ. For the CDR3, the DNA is TGTGCCAGCGGCTTAAATGATGAAAAACTGTTTTTT. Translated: CASGLNDEKLFF.

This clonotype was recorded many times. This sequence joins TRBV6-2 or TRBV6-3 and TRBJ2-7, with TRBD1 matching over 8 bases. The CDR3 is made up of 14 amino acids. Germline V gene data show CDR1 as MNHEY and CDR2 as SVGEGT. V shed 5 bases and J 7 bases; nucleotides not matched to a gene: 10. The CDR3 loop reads CASSQRQGLGEQYF. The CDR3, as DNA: TGTGCCAGCAGTCAACGACAGGGGCTTGGTGAGCAGTACTTC.

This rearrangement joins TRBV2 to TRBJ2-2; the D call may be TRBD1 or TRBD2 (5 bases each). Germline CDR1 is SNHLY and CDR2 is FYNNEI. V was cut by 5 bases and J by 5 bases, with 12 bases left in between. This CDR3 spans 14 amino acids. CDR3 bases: TGTGCCAGCAGTCTCCTGTGGGGGACCGGGGAGCTGTTTTTT. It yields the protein CASSLLWGTGELFF.